The 14 T cell receptor beta chains below were found in one sample sequenced in a study of T cell repertoires in cytomegalovirus infection. TCRdb itself ran the reads through MiXCR, one entry per CDR3 protein. This sample has roughly 280,000 distinct CDR3 sequences, with about an eighth found just once. The sample comprised PBMCs. The receptors come from a human donor in good health (CMV status not recorded). Some clones in this sample may be carry-over from other donors' samples.

This clonotype was seen ten or more times. V is TRBV7-2 and J is TRBJ2-2, with 7 bases that match TRBD1. Germline CDR1 is SGHTA and CDR2 is FQGNSA. The J segment lost 0 bases and the V segment lost 6 bases, leaving 4 bases of the junction unmatched. The CDR3 consists of 15 residues. DNA for the CDR3: TGTGCCAGCAGTCGAGGGACAGCGAACACCGGGGAGCTGTTTTTT. This translates into CASSRGTANTGELFF. Combining the CDR3 with reference TRBV7-2 and TRBJ2-2 gives the whole variable domain GAGVSQSPSNKVTEKGKDVELRCDPISGHTALYWYRQSLGQGLEFLIYFQGNSAPDKSGLPSDRFSAERTGGSVSTLTIQRTQQEDSAVYLCASSRGTANTGELFFGEGSRLTVL.

The sample holds a few counts of this clonotype. The chain links TRBV6-1 to TRBJ2-5; D is undetermined. CDR3 length: 14 amino acids. The ends were cut back, 6 bases at V and 1 base at J, with 12 bases in the middle. Per germline, CDR1 MNHNS and CDR2 SASEGT. The CDR3: CASRGLGLQETQYF. The DNA for the CDR3 is TGTGCCAGCAGGGGCCTAGGGCTCCAAGAGACCCAGTACTTC.

Of note for this clonotype: A much larger clone differs from this one at a single base, so this may be a read error. This sequence joins TRBV7-6 and TRBJ2-7; the D gene is possibly TRBD1 (6 bases). Germline CDR1 and CDR2: SGHVS and FNYEAQ. The V gene lost 3 bases and the J gene lost 1 base, with 10 bases spanning the gap. This CDR3 comprises 14 residues. The CDR3 loop reads CASSFSTGSYEQYF. Here the CDR3 DNA reads TGTGCCAGCAGCTTTAGTACAGGGTCCTACGAGCAGTACTTC.

The chain links TRBV28 to TRBJ2-7, with 9 bases aligning to TRBD1. The junction had 11 bases not matched to a gene; V was cut back by 5 bases and J by 6 bases. The CDR3 loop spans 15 amino acids. Germline loops: CDR1 MDHEN, CDR2 SYDVKM. For the CDR3, the DNA is TGTGCCAGCAGTCTAGCAGGGACAGGGCCCCTCGAGCAGTACTTC. Translated, it gives CASSLAGTGPLEQYF.

Many counts were recorded for this clonotype. The junction does not match germline at one end; this may be a read error. J is TRBJ2-1 and V is TRBV11-3, with 8 bases identical to TRBD1. The CDR3 is made up of 14 amino acids. CDR1 and CDR2 (germline): SGHNT, YENEEA. CDR3 loop: CASSLGTGYNEQFF. Here the CDR3 DNA reads TGTGCTAGCAGCCTCGGGACAGGTTACAATGAGCAGTTCTTC.

This clonotype was seen a handful of times. V and J are TRBV5-1 and TRBJ2-3, with 10 bases matching TRBD2. The CDR3 runs to 15 residues. Germline V gene sequence: CDR1 SGHRS, CDR2 YFSETQ. The V segment lost 5 bases and the J segment 0 bases; nucleotides outside the gene matches: 3. The DNA for the CDR3 is TGCGCCAGCAGACAGACTAGCGGGAGCACAGATACGCAGTATTTT. It codes for CASRQTSGSTDTQYF. Using reference TRBV5-1 and TRBJ2-3 for the parts outside the CDR3, the full variable domain is KAGVTQTPRYLIKTRGQQVTLSCSPISGHRSVSWYQQTPGQGLQFLFEYFSETQRNKGNFPGRFSGRQFSNSRSEMNVSTLELGDSALYLCASRQTSGSTDTQYFGPGTRLTVL.

This clonotype was found many times. The V gene is TRBV10-3, the J gene TRBJ2-2; 12 bases align to TRBD1. Germline-derived CDR1 and CDR2 are ENHRY and SYGVKD. V lost 10 bases and J lost 5; bases outside the gene matches: 5. This CDR3 contains 14 residues. CDR3 DNA: TGTGCCACCCTGGGACAGGGGGCGACCGGGGAGCTGTTTTTT. This codes for CATLGQGATGELFF.

This clonotype was picked up a small number of times. Germline is not matched at one junction end, which may reflect a read error. The chain links TRBV29-1 to TRBJ2-2, with D possibly matching TRBD1 (5 bases). The V gene's germline CDR1 is SQVTM and CDR2 ANQGSEA. This CDR3 comprises 14 residues. The CDR3 spells CSVFRETKTGELFF. CDR3 DNA: TGCAGCGTTTTCAGGGAAACGAAAACCGGGGAGCTGTTTTTT.

The chain uses TRBV12-3 or TRBV12-4 and TRBJ1-1; 7 positions match TRBD1. The length of the CDR3 is 15 residues. J gave up 7 bases and V 7 bases, and 15 bases lay outside the gene matches. The DNA for the CDR3 is TGTGCCAGCATCCTATCTGGGGACAGACGATTTGAAGCTTTCTTT. Encoded protein: CASILSGDRRFEAFF.

This clonotype was seen at least ten times. The CDR3 coding sequence is TGTGCCAGCAGACGGGACAGGACTGCAACTAATGAAAAACTGTTTTTT. Amino acids: CASRRDRTATNEKLFF. V gene TRBV6-1 combines with J gene TRBJ1-4; 8 bases are a match to TRBD1. Germline trimming cut 6 bases from V and 0 bases from J; bases unmatched to any gene: 6. The CDR3 contains 16 residues. Germline assignment: CDR1 MNHNS and CDR2 SASEGT.

This clonotype was seen many times. The CDR3 loop reads CASSPPGQGATDTQYF. DNA of the CDR3: TGCGCCAGCAGCCCACCGGGACAGGGGGCGACAGATACGCAGTATTTT. The chain couples TRBV4-1 to TRBJ2-3; 12 bases agree with TRBD1. The ends lost 4 bases at V and 3 bases at J; junction bases unmatched: 5. The CDR3 extends over 16 amino acids. CDR1 is MGHRA, CDR2 YSYEKL, per germline.

This clonotype was counted many times. This sequence joins TRBV2 and TRBJ2-5; the D gene could be TRBD1 or TRBD2 (8 bases each). Germline CDR1 SNHLY, CDR2 FYNNEI. The CDR3 has 16 residues. The V and J ends lost 7 bases and 0 bases respectively, with 18 bases between them. The CDR3 nucleotides are TGTGCCAGCACGGGGGGGGACAGGTCGTACCAAGAGACCCAGTACTTC. Protein sequence: CASTGGDRSYQETQYF.

This clonotype was seen repeatedly, ten times or more. The chain links TRBV7-2 to TRBJ2-1; D tentatively fits TRBD1 or TRBD2 (5 bases each). Trimming removed 2 bases at V and 3 bases at J, with 11 bases between. Germline CDR1 reads SGHTA; CDR2 reads FQGNSA. The CDR3 consists of 15 residues. The CDR3 protein is CASSLPGTHYNEQFF. Here the CDR3 DNA reads TGTGCCAGCAGCTTACCAGGGACCCACTACAATGAGCAGTTCTTC.

This clonotype has a count of ten or more. CDR3 sequence reads: CASSSRGTGPFLNYGYTF. DNA of the CDR3: TGTGCCAGCAGCTCCAGAGGGACAGGGCCCTTCCTGAACTATGGCTACACCTTC. This chain uses TRBV7-2 with TRBJ1-2, with 9 bases that match TRBD1. V trimming: 4 bases; J trimming: 2 bases; junction bases outside the gene matches: 14. This CDR3 is built from 18 residues. Germline CDR1 reads SGHTA; CDR2 reads FQGNSA.